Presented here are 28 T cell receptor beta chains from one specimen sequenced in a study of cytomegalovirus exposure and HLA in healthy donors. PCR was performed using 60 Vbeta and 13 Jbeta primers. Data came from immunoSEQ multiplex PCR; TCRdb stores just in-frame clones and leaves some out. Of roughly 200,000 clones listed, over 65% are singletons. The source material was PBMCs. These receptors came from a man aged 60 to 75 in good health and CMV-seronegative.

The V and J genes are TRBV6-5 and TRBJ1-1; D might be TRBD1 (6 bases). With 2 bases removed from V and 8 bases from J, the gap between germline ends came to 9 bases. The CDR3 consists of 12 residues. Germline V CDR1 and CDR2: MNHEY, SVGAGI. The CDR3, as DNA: TGTGCCAGCAGTTACGGGCAGGGGGAAGCTTTCTTT. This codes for CASSYGQGEAFF.

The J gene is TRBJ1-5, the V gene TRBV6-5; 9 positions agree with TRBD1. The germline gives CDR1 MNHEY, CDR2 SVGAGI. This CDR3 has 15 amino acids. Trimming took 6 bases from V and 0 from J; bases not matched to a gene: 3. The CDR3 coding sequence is TGTGCCAGCAGCCGGGACAGGGCTAGCAATCAGCCCCAGCATTTT. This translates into CASSRDRASNQPQHF.

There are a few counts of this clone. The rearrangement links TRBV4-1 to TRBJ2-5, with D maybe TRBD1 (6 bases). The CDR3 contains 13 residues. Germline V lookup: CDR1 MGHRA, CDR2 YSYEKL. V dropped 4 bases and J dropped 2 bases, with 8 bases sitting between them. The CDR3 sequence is CASSRGPQETQYF. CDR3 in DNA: TGCGCCAGCAGCCGGGGGCCACAAGAGACCCAGTACTTC.

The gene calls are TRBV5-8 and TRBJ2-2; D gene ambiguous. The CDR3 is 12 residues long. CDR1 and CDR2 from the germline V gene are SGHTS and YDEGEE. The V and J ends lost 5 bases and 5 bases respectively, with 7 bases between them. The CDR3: CASSQKTGELFF. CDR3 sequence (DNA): TGTGCCAGCAGTCAGAAAACCGGGGAGCTGTTTTTT.

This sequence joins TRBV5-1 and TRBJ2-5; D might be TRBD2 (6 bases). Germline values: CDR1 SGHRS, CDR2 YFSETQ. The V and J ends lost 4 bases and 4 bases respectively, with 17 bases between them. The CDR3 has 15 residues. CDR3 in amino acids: CASSVQLASRETQYF. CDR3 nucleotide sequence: TGCGCCAGCAGCGTCCAGCTAGCGTCGCGAGAGACCCAGTACTTC.

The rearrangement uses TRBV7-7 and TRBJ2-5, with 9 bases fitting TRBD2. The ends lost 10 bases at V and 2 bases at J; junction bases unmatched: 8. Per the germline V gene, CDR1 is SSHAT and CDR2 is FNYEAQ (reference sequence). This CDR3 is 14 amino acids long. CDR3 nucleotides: TGTGCCACCACCCTCGCGGGAGGGCAAGAGACCCAGTACTTC. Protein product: CATTLAGGQETQYF.

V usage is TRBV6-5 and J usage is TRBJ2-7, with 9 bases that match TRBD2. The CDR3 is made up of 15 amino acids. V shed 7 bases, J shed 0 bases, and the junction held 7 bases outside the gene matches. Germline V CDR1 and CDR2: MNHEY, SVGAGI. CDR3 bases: TGTGCCAGCACCCCTAGCGGGACACCCTCCTACGAGCAGTACTTC. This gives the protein CASTPSGTPSYEQYF.

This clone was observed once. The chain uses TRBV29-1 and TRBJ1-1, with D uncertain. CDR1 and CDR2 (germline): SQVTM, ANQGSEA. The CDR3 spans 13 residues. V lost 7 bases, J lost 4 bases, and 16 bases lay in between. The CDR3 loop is CSAVGEGITEAFF. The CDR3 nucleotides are TGCAGCGCCGTGGGTGAGGGTATCACTGAAGCTTTCTTT. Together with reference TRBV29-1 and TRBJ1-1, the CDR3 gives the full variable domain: SAVISQKPSRDICQRGTSLTIQCQVDSQVTMMFWYRQQPGQSLTLIATANQGSEATYESGFVIDKFPISRPNLTFSTLTVSNMSPEDSSIYLCSAVGEGITEAFFGQGTRLTVV.

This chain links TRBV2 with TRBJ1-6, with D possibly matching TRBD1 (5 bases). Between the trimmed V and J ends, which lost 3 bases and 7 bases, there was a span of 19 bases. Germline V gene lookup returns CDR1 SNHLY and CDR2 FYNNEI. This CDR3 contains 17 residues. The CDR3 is CASSDRVNRRANSPLHF. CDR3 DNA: TGTGCCAGCAGTGATCGCGTAAACAGGAGAGCAAATTCACCCCTCCACTTT.

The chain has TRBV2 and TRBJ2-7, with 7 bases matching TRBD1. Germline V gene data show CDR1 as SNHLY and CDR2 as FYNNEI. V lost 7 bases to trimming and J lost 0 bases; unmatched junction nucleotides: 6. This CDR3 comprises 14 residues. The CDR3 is CASIPGQTSYEQYF. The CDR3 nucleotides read TGTGCCAGCATTCCGGGACAGACCTCCTACGAGCAGTACTTC.

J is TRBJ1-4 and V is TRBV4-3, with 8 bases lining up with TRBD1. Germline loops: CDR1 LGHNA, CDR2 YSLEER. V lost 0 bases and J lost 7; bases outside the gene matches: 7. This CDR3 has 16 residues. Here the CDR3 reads CASSQEGRGLGEKLFF. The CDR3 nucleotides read TGCGCCAGCAGCCAAGAAGGCAGGGGGCTTGGTGAAAAACTGTTTTTT.

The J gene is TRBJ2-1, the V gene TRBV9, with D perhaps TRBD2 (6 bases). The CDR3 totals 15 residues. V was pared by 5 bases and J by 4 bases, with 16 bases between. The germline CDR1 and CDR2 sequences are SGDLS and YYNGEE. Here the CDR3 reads CASSDKRALYNEQFF. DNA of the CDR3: TGTGCCAGCAGTGACAAGCGGGCCCTATACAATGAGCAGTTCTTC.

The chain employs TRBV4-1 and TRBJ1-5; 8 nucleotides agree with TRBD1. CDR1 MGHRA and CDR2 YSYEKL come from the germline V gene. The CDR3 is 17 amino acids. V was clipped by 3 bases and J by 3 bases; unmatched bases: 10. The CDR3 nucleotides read TGCGCCAGCAGCCAGGGGGGGGGACAGGTTTTCAATCAGCCCCAGCATTTT. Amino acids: CASSQGGGQVFNQPQHF.

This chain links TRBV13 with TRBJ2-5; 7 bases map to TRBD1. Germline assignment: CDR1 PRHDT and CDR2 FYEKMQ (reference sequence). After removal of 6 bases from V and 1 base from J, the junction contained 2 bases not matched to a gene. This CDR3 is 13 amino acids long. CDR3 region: CASRTGSQETQYF. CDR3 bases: TGTGCCAGCAGGACAGGGAGCCAAGAGACCCAGTACTTC. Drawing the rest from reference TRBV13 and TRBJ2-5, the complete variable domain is AAGVIQSPRHLIKEKRETATLKCYPIPRHDTVYWYQQGPGQDPQFLISFYEKMQSDKGSIPDRFSAQQFSDYHSELNMSSLELGDSALYFCASRTGSQETQYFGPGTRLLVL.

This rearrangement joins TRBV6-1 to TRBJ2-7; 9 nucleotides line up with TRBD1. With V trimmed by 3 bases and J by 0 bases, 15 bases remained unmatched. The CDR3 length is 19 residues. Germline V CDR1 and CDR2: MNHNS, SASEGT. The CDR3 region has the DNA TGTGCCAGCAGTGACCCGGGACAGGGCTTTTTGGACGTCTCCTACGAGCAGTACTTC. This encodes CASSDPGQGFLDVSYEQYF.

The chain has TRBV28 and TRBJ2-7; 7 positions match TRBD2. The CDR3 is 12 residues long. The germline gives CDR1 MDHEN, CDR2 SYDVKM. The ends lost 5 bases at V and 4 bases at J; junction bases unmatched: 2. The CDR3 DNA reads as TGTGCCAGCAGTAGCGGGACTTACGAGCAGTACTTC. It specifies CASSSGTYEQYF. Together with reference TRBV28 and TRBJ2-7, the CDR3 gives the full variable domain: DVKVTQSSRYLVKRTGEKVFLECVQDMDHENMFWYRQDPGLGLRLIYFSYDVKMKEKGDIPEGYSVSREKKERFSLILESASTNQTSMYLCASSSGTYEQYFGPGTRLTVT.

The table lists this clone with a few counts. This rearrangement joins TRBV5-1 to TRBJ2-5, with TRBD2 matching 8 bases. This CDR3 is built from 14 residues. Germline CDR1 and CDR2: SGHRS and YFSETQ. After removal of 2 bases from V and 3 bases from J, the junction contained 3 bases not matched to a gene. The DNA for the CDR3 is TGCGCCAGCAGCTTTTGGCGGGGGGAAGAGACCCAGTACTTC. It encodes CASSFWRGEETQYF.

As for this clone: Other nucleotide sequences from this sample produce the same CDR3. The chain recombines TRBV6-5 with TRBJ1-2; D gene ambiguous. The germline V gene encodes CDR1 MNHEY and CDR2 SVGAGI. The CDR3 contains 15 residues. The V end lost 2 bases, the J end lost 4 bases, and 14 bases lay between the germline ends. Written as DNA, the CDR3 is TGTGCCAGCAGTTACAGGGCGGAGCGGTTCTATGGCTACACCTTC. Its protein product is CASSYRAERFYGYTF.

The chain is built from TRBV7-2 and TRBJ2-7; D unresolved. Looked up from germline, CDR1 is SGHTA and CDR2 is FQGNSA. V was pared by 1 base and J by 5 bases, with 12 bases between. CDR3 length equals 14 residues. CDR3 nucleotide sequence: TGTGCCAGCAGCTTAGGGGTACAGAAAGACGAGCAGTACTTC. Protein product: CASSLGVQKDEQYF. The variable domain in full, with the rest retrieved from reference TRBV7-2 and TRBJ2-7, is GAGVSQSPSNKVTEKGKDVELRCDPISGHTALYWYRQSLGQGLEFLIYFQGNSAPDKSGLPSDRFSAERTGGSVSTLTIQRTQQEDSAVYLCASSLGVQKDEQYFGPGTRLTVT.

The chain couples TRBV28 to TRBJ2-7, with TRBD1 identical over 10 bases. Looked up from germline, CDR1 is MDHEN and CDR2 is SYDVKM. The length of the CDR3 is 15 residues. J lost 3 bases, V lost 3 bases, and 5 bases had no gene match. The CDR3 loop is CASSFLDRGYYEQYF. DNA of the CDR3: TGTGCCAGCAGTTTTCTGGACAGGGGGTACTACGAGCAGTACTTC.

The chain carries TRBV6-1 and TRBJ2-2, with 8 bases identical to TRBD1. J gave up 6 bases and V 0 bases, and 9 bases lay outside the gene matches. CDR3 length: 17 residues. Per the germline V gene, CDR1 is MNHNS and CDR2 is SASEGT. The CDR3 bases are TGTGCCAGCAGTGAAGCCGGTGGACAGGGTCGGCCCGGGGAGCTGTTTTTT. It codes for CASSEAGGQGRPGELFF.

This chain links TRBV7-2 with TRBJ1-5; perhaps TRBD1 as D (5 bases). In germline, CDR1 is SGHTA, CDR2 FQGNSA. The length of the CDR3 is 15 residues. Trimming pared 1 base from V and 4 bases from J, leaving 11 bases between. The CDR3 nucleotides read TGTGCCAGCAGCTTAGAGGCAGGGTGGAATCAGCCCCAGCATTTT. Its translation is CASSLEAGWNQPQHF.

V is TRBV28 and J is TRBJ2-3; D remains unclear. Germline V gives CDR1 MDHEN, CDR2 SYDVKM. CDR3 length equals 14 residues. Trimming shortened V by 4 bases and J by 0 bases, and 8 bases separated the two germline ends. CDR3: CASSSRISTDTQYF. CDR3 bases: TGTGCCAGCAGTTCTCGTATTAGCACAGATACGCAGTATTTT.

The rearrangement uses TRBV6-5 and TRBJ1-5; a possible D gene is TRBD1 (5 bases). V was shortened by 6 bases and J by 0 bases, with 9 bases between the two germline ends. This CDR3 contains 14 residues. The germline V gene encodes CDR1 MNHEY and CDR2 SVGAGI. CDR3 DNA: TGTGCCAGCAGAGAAGACAGTAGCAATCAGCCCCAGCATTTT. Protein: CASREDSSNQPQHF.

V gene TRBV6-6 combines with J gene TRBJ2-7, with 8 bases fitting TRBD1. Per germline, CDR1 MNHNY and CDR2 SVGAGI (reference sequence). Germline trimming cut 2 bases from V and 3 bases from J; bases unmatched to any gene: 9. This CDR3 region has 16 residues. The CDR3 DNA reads TGTGCCAGCAGTTACGGGACAGGCAAGGCATTCTACGAGCAGTACTTC. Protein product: CASSYGTGKAFYEQYF.

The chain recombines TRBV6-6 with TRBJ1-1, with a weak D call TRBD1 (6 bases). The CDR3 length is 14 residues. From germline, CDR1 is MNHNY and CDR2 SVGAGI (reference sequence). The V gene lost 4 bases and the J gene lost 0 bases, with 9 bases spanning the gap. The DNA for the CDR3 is TGTGCCAGCAGTTTCCAGGGGATGAACACTGAAGCTTTCTTT. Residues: CASSFQGMNTEAFF.

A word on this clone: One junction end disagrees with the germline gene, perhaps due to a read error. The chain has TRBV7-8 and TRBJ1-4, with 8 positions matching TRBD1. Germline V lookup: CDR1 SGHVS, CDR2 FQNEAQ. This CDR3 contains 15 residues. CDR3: CASCLTGQVYEKLFF. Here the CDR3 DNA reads TGTGCCAGCTGCTTGACGGGACAGGTTTATGAAAAACTGTTTTTT.

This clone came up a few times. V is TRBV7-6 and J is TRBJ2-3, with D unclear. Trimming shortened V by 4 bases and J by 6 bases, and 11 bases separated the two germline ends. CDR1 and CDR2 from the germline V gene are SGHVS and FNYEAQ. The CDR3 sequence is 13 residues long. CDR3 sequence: CASSSNPGDTQYF. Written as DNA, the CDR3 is TGTGCCAGCAGCTCAAACCCCGGGGATACGCAGTATTTT.